These T cell receptor beta chains were read from a single sample in a study of early T cells in non-severe SARS-CoV-2 infection. A single record per CDR3 protein comes from TCRdb applying MiXCR to the 5' RACE reads. The sample carries 40,000 or so distinct CDR3 sequences, around 5.4% recorded once. Sequencing used whole blood, obtained at baseline. Source of these receptors: an adult who was a healthcare worker with PCR-confirmed SARS-CoV-2 infection or an uninfected control (not recorded which). The CDR3 runs from the conserved cysteine through the conserved F or W. The D gene is left open where the match is weak. The size entry is marked missing in some rows and otherwise reads once, few, many or a size class.

CDR3 protein | CDR3 DNA | clone size | D gene | J gene | V gene
CASIGQGTNYGYTF | TGTGCCAGCATCGGACAGGGCACTAACTATGGCTACACCTTC | many | TRBD1 | TRBJ1-2 | TRBV28
CSVGRGSGYEQYF | TGCAGCGTGGGGCGAGGTTCCGGCTACGAGCAGTACTTC | few | . | TRBJ2-7 | TRBV29-1
CASSKSSGTGAYEQYF | TGTGCCAGCAGTAAGAGCTCCGGGACAGGGGCCTACGAGCAGTACTTC | many | TRBD1 | TRBJ2-7 | TRBV25-1
CSVDKTGKETQYF | TGCAGCGTTGACAAAACAGGGAAGGAGACCCAGTACTTC | . | . | TRBJ2-5 | TRBV29-1
CASSLANPGRISSYNSPLHF | TGTGCCAGCAGCTTAGCCAACCCGGGAAGAATCAGCTCCTATAATTCACCCCTCCACTTT | few | . | TRBJ1-6 | TRBV7-8
CASSYLSRGQVYEQYF | TGTGCCAGCAGTTACCTCTCCAGGGGGCAGGTCTACGAGCAGTACTTC | . | TRBD1 | TRBJ2-7 | TRBV6-5
CAIRAGQESYGYTF | TGTGCCATCAGGGCTGGACAGGAAAGCTATGGCTACACCTTC | many | TRBD1 | TRBJ1-2 | TRBV10-3
CASSELRGGGYTF | TGTGCCAGCAGTGAATTGAGGGGCGGTGGCTACACCTTC | many | . | TRBJ1-2 | TRBV25-1
CASSYSAGWVGEQFF | TGTGCCAGCAGTTACTCGGCAGGGTGGGTGGGTGAGCAGTTCTTC | many | . | TRBJ2-1 | TRBV6-5
CASIPRGLARDATDTQYF | TGTGCCAGCATTCCCAGGGGACTAGCCCGAGACGCGACAGATACGCAGTATTTT | . | TRBD2 | TRBJ2-3 | TRBV16
CASSLSSVPTSGANVLTF | TGTGCCAGCAGCTTATCATCCGTTCCGACCTCTGGGGCCAACGTCCTGACTTTC | many | . | TRBJ2-6 | TRBV11-1
CASRTRQASSYEQYF | TGTGCCAGCAGGACTCGACAGGCCTCCTCCTACGAGCAGTACTTC | many | . | TRBJ2-7 | TRBV6-2/TRBV6-3
CASSVSGTLNEKLFF | TGCGCCAGCAGCGTATCAGGAACATTAAATGAAAAACTGTTTTTT | many | . | TRBJ1-4 | TRBV5-1
CASSQGGPEAFF | TGCGCCAGCAGCCAAGGAGGGCCTGAAGCTTTCTTT | many | . | TRBJ1-1 | TRBV4-1
CATSRGSDRDFYGYTF | TGTGCCACCAGCAGAGGTTCGGACAGGGATTTCTATGGCTACACCTTC | many | TRBD1 | TRBJ1-2 | TRBV15
CASTVTGGWSDGYTF | TGTGCCAGTACGGTGACAGGGGGATGGTCCGATGGCTACACCTTC | many | TRBD1 | TRBJ1-2 | TRBV19
CASSLDRRSYEQYF | TGCGCCAGCAGCTTGGATAGGCGCTCCTACGAGCAGTACTTC | few | . | TRBJ2-7 | TRBV5-1
CASDLQETQYF | TGTGCCAGCGATCTCCAAGAGACCCAGTACTTC | many | . | TRBJ2-5 | TRBV2
CASSPRGGQGAHGYTF | TGTGCCAGCAGCCCACGGGGGGGGCAGGGGGCGCATGGCTACACCTTC | few | TRBD1 | TRBJ1-2 | TRBV5-4
CSALQGAGEKLFF | TGCAGTGCTCTACAGGGGGCTGGCGAAAAACTGTTTTTT | few | TRBD1 | TRBJ1-4 | TRBV20-1
CASSLPGQYNEQFF | TGTGCCAGCAGTTTGCCAGGGCAGTACAATGAGCAGTTCTTC | many | . | TRBJ2-1 | TRBV28
CASGAGMRRPDTQYF | TGTGCTAGTGGGGCGGGGATGAGGAGACCAGATACGCAGTATTTT | . | . | TRBJ2-3 | TRBV12-5
CASSRWTGKTETQYF | TGCGCCAGCAGCCGCTGGACAGGGAAAACGGAGACCCAGTACTTC | many | TRBD1 | TRBJ2-5 | TRBV10-2
CASKHRGNQPQHF | TGTGCCAGCAAACACAGGGGTAATCAGCCCCAGCATTTT | many | TRBD1 | TRBJ1-5 | TRBV6-5
CASSQDQNTGELFF | TGTGCCAGCAGCCAAGATCAGAACACCGGGGAGCTGTTTTTT | few | . | TRBJ2-2 | TRBV4-2
CASSSSGGALVYGYTF | TGTGCCAGCAGCTCGTCCGGGGGAGCCTTGGTCTATGGCTACACCTTC | . | . | TRBJ1-2 | TRBV5-6
CASMRDRTQETQYF | TGTGCCAGCATGAGGGACAGGACACAAGAGACCCAGTACTTC | many | TRBD1 | TRBJ2-5 | TRBV6-1
CASSLTAYNEQFF | TGTGCCAGCAGCCTAACAGCCTACAATGAGCAGTTCTTC | many | . | TRBJ2-1 | TRBV7-9